This record looks at one T cell receptor (beta chain) sequence and its context. Its antigen is not known. Trimming took off 3 bases at V and 4 bases at J, with 12 bases between the two ends. CDR3 size: 15 residues. CDR1 is SGHTA and CDR2 is FQGNSA in the germline V gene. This sample is part of a study of beta chain features in type 1 diabetes. Findings and limits, study-wide: A closer apparent resemblance between naive, central memory and Treg TCRB repertoires was seen in patients than in healthy donors. Unsettled here was the matter of whether HLA type influences TCRB rearrangement.

Expressed TCRB transcripts were sequenced because the isolated RNA had all been reverse transcribed beforehand. Assay: immunoSEQ multiplex PCR; the TCRdb copy retains only in-frame clones and omits some. The sample has about 930,000 clones; about a sixth are singletons. Donors underwent one heparinised blood draw, around 100 mL on average. Sorting of CD4+ naive, central memory, regulatory and stem cell-like memory cells was performed via CD45RO/CCR7/CD25/CD127/CD95/CD27. The sequenced sample was naive CD4+ T cells from blood. The sequence came from a young woman in good health. The genes are TRBV7-2 and TRBJ2-2, with D possibly being TRBD2 (5 bases). CDR3 amino acids: CASSFTGMGTGELFF. The CDR3 region has the DNA TGTGCCAGCAGCTTTACGGGAATGGGCACCGGGGAGCTGTTTTTT.